What follows is one T cell receptor (beta chain) and its context. Its antigen remains unknown. This CDR3 is 12 amino acids long. CDR1 MDHEN and CDR2 SYDVKM come from the germline V gene. V dropped 3 bases and J dropped 4 bases, with 3 bases sitting between them. The sample is drawn from a study of cytomegalovirus exposure and HLA in healthy donors. About the research overall: Among around 400 genotyped donors, around 82% fell in the Caucasian-associated ancestry cluster.

The PCR made use of 60 Vbeta and 13 Jbeta primers. Using immunoSEQ multiplex PCR, the repertoire was profiled, and TCRdb retains in-frame clones only, with some absent. The sample has under 150,000 clones; roughly 79% are singletons. Notes on the study in general: Some V segments could not be told apart, so they were left out, TRBV6-2 and TRBV6-3 among them. In a later analysis, a genetic analysis reported fewer productive-TCR N-insertions in an Asian-associated ancestry cluster than the cohort average.

Unrecorded immune exposure was likely among donors, who were nominally healthy when sampled. This TCR was recovered from a woman aged 40 to 50 in good health and CMV-seronegative. The rearrangement links TRBV28 to TRBJ2-2; D unresolved. Sequencing used PBMCs. CDR3 amino acids: CASSFGTGELFF. CDR3 in DNA: TGTGCCAGCAGTTTCGGCACCGGGGAGCTGTTTTTT.